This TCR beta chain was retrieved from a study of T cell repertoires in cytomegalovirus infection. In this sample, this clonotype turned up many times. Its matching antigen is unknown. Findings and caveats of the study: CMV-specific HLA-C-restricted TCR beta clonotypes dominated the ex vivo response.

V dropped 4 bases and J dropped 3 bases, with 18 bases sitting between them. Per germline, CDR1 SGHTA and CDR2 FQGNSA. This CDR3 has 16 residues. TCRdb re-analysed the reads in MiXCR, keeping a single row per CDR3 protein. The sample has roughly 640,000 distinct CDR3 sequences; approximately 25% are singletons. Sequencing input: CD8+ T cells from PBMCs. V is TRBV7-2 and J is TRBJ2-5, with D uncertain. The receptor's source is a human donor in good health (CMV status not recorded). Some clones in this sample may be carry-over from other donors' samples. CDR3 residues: CASSSGRHIEKETQYF. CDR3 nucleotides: TGTGCCAGCAGCTCCGGCAGGCACATTGAGAAAGAGACCCAGTACTTC. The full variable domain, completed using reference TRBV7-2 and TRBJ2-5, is GAGVSQSPSNKVTEKGKDVELRCDPISGHTALYWYRQSLGQGLEFLIYFQGNSAPDKSGLPSDRFSAERTGGSVSTLTIQRTQQEDSAVYLCASSSGRHIEKETQYFGPGTRLLVL.